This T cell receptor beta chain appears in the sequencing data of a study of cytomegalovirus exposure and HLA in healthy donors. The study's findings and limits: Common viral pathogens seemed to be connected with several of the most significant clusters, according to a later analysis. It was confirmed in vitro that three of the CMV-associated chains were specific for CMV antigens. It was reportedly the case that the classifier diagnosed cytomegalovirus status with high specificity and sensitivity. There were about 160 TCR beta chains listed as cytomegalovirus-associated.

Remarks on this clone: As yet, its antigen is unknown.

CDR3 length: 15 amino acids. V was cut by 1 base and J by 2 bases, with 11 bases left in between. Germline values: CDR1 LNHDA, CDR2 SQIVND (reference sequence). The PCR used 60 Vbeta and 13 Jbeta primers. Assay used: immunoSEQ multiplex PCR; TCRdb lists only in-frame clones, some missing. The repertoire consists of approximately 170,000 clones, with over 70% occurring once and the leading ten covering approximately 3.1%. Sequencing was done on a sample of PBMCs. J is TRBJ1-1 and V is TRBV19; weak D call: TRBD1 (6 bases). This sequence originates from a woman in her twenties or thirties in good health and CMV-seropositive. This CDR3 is CASSIGTAENTEAFF. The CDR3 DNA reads TGTGCCAGTAGTATAGGGACAGCTGAAAACACTGAAGCTTTCTTT.